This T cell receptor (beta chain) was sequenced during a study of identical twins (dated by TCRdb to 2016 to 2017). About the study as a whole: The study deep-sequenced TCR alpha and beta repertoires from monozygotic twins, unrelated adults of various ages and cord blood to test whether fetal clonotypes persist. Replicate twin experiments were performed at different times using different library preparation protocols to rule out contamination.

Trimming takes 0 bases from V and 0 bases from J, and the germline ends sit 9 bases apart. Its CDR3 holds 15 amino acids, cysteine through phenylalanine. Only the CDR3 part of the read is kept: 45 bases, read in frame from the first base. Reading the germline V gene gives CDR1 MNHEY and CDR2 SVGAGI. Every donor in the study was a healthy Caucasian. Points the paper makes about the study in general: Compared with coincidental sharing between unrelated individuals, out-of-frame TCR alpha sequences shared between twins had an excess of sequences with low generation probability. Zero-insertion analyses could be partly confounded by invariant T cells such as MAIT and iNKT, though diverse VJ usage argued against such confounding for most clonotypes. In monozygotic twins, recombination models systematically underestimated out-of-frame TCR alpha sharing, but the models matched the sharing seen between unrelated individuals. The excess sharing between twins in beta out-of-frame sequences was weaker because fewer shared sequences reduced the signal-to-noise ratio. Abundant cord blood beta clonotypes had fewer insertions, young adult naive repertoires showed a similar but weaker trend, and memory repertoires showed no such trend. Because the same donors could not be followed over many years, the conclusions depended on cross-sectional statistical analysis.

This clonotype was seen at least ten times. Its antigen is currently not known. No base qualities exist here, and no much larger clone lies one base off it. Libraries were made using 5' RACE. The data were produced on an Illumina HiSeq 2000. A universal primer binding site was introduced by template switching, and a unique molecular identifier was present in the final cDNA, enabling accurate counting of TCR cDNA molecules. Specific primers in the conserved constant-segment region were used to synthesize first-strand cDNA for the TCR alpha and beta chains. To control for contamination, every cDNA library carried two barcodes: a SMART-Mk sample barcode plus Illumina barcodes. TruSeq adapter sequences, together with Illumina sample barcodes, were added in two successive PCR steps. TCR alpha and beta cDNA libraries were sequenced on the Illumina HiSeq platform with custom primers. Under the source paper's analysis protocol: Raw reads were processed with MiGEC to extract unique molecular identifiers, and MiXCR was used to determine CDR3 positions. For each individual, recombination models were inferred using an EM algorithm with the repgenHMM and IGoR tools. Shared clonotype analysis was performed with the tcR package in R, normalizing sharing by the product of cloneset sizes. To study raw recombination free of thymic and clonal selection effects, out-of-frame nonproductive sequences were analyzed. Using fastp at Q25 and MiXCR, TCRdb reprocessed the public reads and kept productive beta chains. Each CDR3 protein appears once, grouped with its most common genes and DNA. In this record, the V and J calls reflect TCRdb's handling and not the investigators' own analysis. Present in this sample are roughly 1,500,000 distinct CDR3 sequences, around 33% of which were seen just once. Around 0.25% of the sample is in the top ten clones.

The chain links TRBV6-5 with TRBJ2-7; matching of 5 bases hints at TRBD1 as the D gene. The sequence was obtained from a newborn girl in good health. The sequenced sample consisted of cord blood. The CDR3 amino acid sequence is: CASSYSAGSSYEQYF. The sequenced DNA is TGTGCCAGCAGTTACTCGGCAGGGTCCTCCTACGAGCAGTACTTC.